The 2 T cell receptor beta chains presented below share a single source sample, sequenced in a study of PD-1 blockade in classical Hodgkin lymphoma. Clones were read by immunoSEQ multiplex PCR, and TCRdb kept only the in-frame ones, dropping some. The data show 17,000 or so clones, around 90% seen once. As to time point: newly diagnosed, previously untreated cHL patient sample. Sample: peripheral blood mononuclear cells (PBMCs). Receptor source: a human donor with classical Hodgkin lymphoma.

The chain combines TRBV18 with TRBJ2-3; no definite D call. In germline, CDR1 is KGHSH, CDR2 LQKENI. The CDR3 extends over 13 amino acids. V was shortened by 5 bases and J by 0 bases, with 6 bases between the two germline ends. In nucleotides, the CDR3 is TGTGCCAGCTCAACCGACAGCACAGATACGCAGTATTTT. Protein sequence: CASSTDSTDTQYF.

This chain uses TRBV10-1 with TRBJ1-1; 7 nucleotides align to TRBD1. V trimming: 0 bases; J trimming: 5 bases; junction bases outside the gene matches: 3. This CDR3 has 14 amino acids. Germline V lookup: CDR1 WNHNN, CDR2 SYGVQD (reference sequence). The CDR3 DNA reads TGCGCCAGCAGTGAGTCGGGCAGGGGGACTGAAGCTTTCTTT. Protein product: CASSESGRGTEAFF.